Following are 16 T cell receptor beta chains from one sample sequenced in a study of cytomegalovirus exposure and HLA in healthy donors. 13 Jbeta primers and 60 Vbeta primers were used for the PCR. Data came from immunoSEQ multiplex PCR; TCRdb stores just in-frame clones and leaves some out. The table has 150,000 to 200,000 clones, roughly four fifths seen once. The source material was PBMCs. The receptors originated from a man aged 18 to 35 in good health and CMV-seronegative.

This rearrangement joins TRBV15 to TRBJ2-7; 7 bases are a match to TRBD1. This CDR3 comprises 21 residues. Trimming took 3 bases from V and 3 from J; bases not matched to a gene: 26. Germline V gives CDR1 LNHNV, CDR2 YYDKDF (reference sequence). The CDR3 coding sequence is TGTGCCACCAGCAGCTTAGGAATACGAAAAAACCCCCGGGACAGAAGCTACGAGCAGTACTTC. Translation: CATSSLGIRKNPRDRSYEQYF. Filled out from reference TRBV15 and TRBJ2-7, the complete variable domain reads DAMVIQNPRYQVTQFGKPVTLSCSQTLNHNVMYWYQQKSSQAPKLLFHYYDKDFNNEADTPDNFQSRRPNTSFCFLDIRSPGLGDTAMYLCATSSLGIRKNPRDRSYEQYFGPGTRLTVT.

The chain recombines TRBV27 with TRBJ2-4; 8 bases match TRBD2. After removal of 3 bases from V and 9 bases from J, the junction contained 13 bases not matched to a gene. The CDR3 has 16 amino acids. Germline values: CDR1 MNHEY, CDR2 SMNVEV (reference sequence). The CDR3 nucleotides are TGTGCCAGCAGTTTCGGGACGGGAGGGCCGTTTGGCATTCAGTACTTC. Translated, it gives CASSFGTGGPFGIQYF.

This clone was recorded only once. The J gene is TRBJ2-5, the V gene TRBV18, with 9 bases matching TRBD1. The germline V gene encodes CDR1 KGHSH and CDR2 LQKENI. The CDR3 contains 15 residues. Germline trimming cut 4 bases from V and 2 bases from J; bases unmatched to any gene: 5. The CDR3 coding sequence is TGTGCCAGCTCACTCGGGACAGGGAAACAAGAGACCCAGTACTTC. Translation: CASSLGTGKQETQYF.

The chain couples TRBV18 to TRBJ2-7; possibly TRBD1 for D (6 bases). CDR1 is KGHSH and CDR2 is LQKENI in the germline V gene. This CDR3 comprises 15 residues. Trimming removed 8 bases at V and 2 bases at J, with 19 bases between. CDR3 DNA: TGTGCCAGCGCCTCCACAGGGTGGGGCACCTACGAGCAGTACTTC. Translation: CASASTGWGTYEQYF.

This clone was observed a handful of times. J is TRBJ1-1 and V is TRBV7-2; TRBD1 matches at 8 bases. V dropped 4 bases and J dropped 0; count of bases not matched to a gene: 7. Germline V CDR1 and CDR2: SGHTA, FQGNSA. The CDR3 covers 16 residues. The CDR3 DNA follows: TGTGCCAGCAGCTCCGCTGGGGACAGGCTGAACACTGAAGCTTTCTTT. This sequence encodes CASSSAGDRLNTEAFF.

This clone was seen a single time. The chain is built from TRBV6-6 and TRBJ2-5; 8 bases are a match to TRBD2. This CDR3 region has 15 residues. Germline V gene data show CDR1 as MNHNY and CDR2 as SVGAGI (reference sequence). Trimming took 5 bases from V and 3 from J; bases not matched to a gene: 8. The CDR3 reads CASSPQREQEETQYF. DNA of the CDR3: TGTGCCAGCAGTCCACAGCGGGAGCAGGAAGAGACCCAGTACTTC.

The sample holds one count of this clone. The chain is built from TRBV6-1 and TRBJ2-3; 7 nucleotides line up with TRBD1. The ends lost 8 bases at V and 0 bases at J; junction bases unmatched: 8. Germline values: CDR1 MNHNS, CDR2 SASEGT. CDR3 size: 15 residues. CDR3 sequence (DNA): TGTGCCAGCTCACTGACAGGGTCCAGCACAGATACGCAGTATTTT. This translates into CASSLTGSSTDTQYF.

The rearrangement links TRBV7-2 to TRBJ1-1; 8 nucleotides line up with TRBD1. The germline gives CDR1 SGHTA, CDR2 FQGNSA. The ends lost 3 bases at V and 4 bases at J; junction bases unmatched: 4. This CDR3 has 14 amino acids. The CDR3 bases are TGTGCCAGCAGCTTGGACAGGGAAGTCACTGAAGCTTTCTTT. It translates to CASSLDREVTEAFF.

The CDR3 reads CASSLGGLAGLGPNYEQYF. CDR3 DNA: TGTGCCAGCAGCTTAGGGGGACTAGCGGGACTGGGGCCCAACTACGAGCAGTACTTC. The chain joins TRBV7-2 to TRBJ2-7; 13 bases match TRBD2. The germline V gene has CDR1 SGHTA and CDR2 FQGNSA. V shed 1 base and J 3 bases; nucleotides not matched to a gene: 12. This CDR3 has 19 residues.

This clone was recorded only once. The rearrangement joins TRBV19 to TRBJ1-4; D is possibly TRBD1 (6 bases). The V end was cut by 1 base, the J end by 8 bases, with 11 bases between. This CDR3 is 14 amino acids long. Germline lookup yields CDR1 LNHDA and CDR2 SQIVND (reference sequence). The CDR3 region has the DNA TGTGCCAGTAGTATAGCGCACAGGGAGGAAAAACTGTTTTTT. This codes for CASSIAHREEKLFF.

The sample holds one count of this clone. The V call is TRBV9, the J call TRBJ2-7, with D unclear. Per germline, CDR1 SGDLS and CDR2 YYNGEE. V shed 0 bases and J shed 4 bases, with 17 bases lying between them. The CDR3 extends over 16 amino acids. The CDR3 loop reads CASSVGQRGAIYEQYF. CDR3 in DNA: TGTGCCAGCAGCGTAGGGCAGCGAGGAGCTATATACGAGCAGTACTTC.

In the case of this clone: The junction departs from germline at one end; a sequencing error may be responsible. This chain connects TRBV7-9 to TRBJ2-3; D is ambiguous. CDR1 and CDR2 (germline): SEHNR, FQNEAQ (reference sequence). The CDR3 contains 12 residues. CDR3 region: CSSSLELDTQYF. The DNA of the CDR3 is TGTTCCAGCAGCTTAGAGCTAGATACGCAGTATTTT.

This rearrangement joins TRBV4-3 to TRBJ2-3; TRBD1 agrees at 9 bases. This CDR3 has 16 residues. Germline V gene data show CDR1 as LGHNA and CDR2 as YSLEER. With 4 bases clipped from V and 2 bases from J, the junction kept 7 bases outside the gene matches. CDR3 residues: CASSREDRGPTDTQYF. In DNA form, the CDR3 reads TGCGCCAGCAGCCGGGAGGACAGGGGCCCCACAGATACGCAGTATTTT.

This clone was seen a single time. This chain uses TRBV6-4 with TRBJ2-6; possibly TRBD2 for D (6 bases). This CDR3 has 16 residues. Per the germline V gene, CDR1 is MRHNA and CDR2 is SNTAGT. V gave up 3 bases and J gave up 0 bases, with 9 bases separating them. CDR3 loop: CASSEKRVSGANVLTF. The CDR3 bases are TGTGCCAGCAGTGAAAAGCGGGTCTCTGGGGCCAACGTCCTGACTTTC.

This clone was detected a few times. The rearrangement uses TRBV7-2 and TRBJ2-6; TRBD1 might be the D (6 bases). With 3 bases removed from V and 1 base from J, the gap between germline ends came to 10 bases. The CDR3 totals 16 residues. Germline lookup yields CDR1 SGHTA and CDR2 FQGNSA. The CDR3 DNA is TGTGCCAGCAGCTTGCGCACAGGGTCTGGGGCCAACGTCCTGACTTTC. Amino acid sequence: CASSLRTGSGANVLTF.

CDR3 amino acids: CASSPVQNTDTQYF. The CDR3 bases are TGTGCCAGCAGCCCTGTGCAGAACACAGATACGCAGTATTTT. This chain connects TRBV7-9 to TRBJ2-3, with D hard to call. The V gene lost 5 bases and the J gene lost 2 bases, with 11 bases spanning the gap. The CDR3 covers 14 residues. Germline V gene data show CDR1 as SEHNR and CDR2 as FQNEAQ (reference sequence).